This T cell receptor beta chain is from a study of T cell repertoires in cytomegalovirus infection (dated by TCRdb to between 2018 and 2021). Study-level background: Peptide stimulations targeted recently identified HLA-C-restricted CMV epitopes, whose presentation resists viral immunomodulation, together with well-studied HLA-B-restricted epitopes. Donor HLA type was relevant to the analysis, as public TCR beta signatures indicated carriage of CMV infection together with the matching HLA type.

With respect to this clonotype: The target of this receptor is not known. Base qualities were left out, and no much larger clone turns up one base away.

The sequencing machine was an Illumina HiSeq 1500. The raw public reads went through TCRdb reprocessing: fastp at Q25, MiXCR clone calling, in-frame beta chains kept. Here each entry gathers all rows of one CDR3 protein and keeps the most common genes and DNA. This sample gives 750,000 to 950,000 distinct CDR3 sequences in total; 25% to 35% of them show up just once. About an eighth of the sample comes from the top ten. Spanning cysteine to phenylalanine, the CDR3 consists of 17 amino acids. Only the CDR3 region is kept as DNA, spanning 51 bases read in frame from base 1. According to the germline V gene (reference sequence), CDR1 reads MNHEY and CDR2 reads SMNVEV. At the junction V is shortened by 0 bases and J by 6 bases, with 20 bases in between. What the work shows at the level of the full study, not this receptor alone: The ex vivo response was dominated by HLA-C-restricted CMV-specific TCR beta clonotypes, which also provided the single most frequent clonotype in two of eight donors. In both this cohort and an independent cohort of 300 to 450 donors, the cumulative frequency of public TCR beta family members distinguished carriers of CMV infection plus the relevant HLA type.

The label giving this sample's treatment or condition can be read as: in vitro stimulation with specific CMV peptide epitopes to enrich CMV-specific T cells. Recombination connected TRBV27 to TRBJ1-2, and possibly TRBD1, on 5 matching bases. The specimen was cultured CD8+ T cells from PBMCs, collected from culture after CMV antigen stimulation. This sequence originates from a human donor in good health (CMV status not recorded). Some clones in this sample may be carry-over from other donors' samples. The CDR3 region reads CASSLSRGKWRDNGYTF. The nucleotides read TGTGCCAGCAGTTTATCCCGGGGCAAATGGCGGGATAATGGCTACACCTTC.